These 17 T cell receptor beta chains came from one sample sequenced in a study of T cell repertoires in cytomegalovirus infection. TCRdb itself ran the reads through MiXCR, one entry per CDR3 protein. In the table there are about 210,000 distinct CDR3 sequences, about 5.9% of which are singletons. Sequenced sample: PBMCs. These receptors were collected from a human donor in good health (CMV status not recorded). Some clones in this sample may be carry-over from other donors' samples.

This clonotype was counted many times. The CDR3 is CASSFQRGQETQYF. CDR3 coding DNA: TGTGCCAGCAGCTTCCAAAGGGGTCAAGAGACCCAGTACTTC. The chain employs TRBV7-2 and TRBJ2-5; TRBD1 might be the D (5 bases). Trimming removed 3 bases at V and 2 bases at J, with 10 bases between. This CDR3 contains 14 residues. The germline V gene has CDR1 SGHTA and CDR2 FQGNSA.

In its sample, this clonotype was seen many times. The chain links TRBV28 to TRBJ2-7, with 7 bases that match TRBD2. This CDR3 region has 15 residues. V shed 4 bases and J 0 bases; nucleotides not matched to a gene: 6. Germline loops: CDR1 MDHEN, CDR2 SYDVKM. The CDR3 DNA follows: TGTGCCAGCAGTTCCGGGACGGGGGGCTCCTACGAGCAGTACTTC. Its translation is CASSSGTGGSYEQYF.

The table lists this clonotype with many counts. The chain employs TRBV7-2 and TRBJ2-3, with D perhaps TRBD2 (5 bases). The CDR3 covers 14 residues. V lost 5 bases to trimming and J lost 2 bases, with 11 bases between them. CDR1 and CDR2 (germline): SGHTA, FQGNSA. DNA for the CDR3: TGTGCCAGCAGCCCCGGGATTTTCACAGATACGCAGTATTTT. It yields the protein CASSPGIFTDTQYF.

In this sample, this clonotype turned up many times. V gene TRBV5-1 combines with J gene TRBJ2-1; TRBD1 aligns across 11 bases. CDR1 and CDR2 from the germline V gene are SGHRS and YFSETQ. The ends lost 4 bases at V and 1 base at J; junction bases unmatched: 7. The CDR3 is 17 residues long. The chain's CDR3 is CASSLQDRGPSYNEQFF. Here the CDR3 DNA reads TGCGCCAGCAGCCTCCAGGACAGGGGGCCTTCCTACAATGAGCAGTTCTTC.

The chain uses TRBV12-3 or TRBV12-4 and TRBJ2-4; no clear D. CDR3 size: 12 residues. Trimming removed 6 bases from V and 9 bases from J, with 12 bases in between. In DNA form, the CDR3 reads TGTGCCAGCAGCCTATCCACCTCCATTCAGTACTTC. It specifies CASSLSTSIQYF.

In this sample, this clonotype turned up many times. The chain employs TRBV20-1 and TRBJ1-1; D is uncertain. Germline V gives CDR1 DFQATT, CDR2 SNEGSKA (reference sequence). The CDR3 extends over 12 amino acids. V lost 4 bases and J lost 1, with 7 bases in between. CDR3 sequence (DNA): TGCAGTGCTATCGCAGAGAACACTGAAGCTTTCTTT. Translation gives CSAIAENTEAFF.

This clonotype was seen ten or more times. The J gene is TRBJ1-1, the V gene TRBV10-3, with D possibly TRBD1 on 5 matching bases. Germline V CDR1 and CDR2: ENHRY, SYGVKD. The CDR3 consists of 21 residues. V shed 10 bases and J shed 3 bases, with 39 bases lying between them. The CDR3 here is CATHDQGNLAPRPRDHTEAFF. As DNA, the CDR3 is TGTGCCACCCATGATCAGGGCAACCTCGCGCCTCGGCCAAGGGACCACACTGAAGCTTTCTTT.

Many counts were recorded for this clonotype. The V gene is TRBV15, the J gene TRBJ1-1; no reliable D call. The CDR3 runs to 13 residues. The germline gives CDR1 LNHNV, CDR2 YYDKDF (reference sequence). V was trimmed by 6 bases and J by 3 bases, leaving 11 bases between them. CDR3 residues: CATSPPGYTEAFF. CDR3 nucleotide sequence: TGTGCCACCAGTCCCCCGGGGTACACTGAAGCTTTCTTT.

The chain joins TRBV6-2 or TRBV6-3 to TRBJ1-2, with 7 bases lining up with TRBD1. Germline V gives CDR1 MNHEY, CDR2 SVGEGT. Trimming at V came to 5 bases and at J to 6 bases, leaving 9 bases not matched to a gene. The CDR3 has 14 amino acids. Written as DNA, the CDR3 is TGTGCCAGCAGTCGACAGGGAATTGGAGATGGCTACACCTTC. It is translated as CASSRQGIGDGYTF.

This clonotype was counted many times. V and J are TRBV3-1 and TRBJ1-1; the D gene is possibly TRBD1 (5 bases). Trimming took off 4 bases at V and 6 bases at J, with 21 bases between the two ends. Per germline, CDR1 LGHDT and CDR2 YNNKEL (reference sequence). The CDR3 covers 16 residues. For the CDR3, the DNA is TGTGCCAGCAGCCCGTCAGGTGTCACTCAGGGCGCTGAAGCTTTCTTT. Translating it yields CASSPSGVTQGAEAFF. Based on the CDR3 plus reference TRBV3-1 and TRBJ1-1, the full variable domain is DTAVSQTPKYLVTQMGNDKSIKCEQNLGHDTMYWYKQDSKKFLKIMFSYNNKELIINETVPNRFSPKSPDKAHLNLHINSLELGDSAVYFCASSPSGVTQGAEAFFGQGTRLTVV.

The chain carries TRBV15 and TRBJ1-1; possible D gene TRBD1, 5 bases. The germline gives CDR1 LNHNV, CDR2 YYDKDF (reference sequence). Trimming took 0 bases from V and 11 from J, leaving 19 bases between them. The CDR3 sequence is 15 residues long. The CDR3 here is CATSRDPGRGTGAFF. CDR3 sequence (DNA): TGTGCCACCAGCAGAGATCCCGGACGGGGCACTGGCGCTTTCTTT.

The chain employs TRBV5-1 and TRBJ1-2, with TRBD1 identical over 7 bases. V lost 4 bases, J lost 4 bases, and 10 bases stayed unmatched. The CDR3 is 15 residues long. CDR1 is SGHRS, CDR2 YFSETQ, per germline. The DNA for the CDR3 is TGCGCCAGCAGCCTGACAGGGAGCCCACTCTATGGCTACACCTTC. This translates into CASSLTGSPLYGYTF.

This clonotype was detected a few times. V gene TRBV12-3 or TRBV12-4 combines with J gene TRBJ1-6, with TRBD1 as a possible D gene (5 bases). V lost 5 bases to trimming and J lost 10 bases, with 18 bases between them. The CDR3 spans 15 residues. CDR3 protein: CASSPPGARESPLHF. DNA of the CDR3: TGTGCCAGCAGTCCCCCCGGGGCGAGGGAATCACCCCTCCACTTT.

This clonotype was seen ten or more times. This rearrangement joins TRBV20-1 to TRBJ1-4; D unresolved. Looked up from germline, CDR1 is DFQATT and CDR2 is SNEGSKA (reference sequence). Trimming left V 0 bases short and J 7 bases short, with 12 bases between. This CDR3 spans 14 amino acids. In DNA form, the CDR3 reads TGCAGTGCTAGAGATGAGTACGGCGGTGAAAAACTGTTTTTT. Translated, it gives CSARDEYGGEKLFF.

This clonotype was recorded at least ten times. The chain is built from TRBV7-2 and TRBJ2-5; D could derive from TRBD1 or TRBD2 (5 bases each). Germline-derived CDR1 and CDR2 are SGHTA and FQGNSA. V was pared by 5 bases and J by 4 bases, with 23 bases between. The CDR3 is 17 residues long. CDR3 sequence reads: CASSLGSRLTRGETQYF. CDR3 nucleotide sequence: TGTGCCAGCAGCCTAGGCTCCCGCTTAACTAGGGGAGAGACCCAGTACTTC.

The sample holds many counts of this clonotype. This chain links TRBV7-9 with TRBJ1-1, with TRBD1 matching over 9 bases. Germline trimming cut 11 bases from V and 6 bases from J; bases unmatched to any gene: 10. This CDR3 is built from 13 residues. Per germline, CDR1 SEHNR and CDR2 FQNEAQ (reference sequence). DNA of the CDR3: TGTGCCGGGGACAGGGAGAATTTATCTGAAGCTTTCTTT. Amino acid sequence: CAGDRENLSEAFF.

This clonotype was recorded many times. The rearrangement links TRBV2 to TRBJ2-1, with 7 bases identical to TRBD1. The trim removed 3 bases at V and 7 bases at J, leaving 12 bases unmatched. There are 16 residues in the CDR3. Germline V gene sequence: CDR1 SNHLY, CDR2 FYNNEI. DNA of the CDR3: TGTGCCAGCAGTGATATGGACAGGAAAGGACTGAATGAGCAGTTCTTC. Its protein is CASSDMDRKGLNEQFF.